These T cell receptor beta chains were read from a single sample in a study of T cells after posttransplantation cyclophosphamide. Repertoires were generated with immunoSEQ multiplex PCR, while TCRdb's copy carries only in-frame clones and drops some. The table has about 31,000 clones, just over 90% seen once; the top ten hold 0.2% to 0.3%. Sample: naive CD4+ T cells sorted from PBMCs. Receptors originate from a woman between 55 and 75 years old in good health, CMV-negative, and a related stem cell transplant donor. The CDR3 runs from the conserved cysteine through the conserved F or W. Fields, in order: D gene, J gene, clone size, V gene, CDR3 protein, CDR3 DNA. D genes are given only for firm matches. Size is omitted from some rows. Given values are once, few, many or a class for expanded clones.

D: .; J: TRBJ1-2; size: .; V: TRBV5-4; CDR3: CASSIGTRWAYGYTF; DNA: TGTGCCAGCAGCATCGGGACAAGGTGGGCCTATGGCTACACCTTC
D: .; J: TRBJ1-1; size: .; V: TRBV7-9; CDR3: CASSFWRQVNTEAFF; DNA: TGTGCCAGCAGCTTCTGGCGACAGGTAAACACTGAAGCTTTCTTT
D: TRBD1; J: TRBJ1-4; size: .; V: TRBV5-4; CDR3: CASSPRTGPNEKLFF; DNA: TGTGCCAGCAGCCCCCGGACAGGACCTAATGAAAAACTGTTTTTT
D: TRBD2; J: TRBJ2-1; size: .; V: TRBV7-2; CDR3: CASSLSVAGAYNEQFF; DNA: TGTGCCAGCAGCTTAAGCGTAGCGGGGGCCTACAATGAGCAGTTCTTC
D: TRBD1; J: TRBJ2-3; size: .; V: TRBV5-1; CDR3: CASSLGGQGHTDTQYF; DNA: TGCGCCAGCAGCTTAGGGGGACAGGGGCACACAGATACGCAGTATTTT
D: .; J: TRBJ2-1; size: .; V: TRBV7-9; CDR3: CASSLGGRVTYNEQFF; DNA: TGTGCCAGCAGCTTAGGAGGCAGGGTAACCTACAATGAGCAGTTCTTC
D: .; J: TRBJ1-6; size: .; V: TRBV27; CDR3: CASSSGVPYNSPLHF; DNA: TGTGCCAGCAGTTCAGGGGTTCCCTATAATTCACCCCTCCACTTT
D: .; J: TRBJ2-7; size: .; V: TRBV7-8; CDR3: CASSLRTAYEQYF; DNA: TGTGCCAGCAGCTTGAGGACAGCATACGAGCAGTACTTC
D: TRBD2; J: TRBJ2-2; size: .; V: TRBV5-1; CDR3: CASSLALAGVSTGELFF; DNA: TGCGCCAGCAGCTTGGCCCTAGCGGGAGTTTCCACCGGGGAGCTGTTTTTT
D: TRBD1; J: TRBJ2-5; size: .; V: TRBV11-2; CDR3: CASTGRTGGRSETQYF; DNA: TGTGCCAGCACCGGGCGGACAGGGGGGAGGTCGGAGACCCAGTACTTC
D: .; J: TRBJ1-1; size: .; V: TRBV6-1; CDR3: CASSERGGNTEAFF; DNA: TGTGCCAGCAGTGAAAGAGGAGGGAACACTGAAGCTTTCTTT
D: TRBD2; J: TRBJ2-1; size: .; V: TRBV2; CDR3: CASNGGGARDEQFF; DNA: TGTGCCAGCAATGGCGGGGGGGCCAGGGATGAGCAGTTCTTC
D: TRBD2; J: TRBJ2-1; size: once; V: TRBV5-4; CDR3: CPLAGGYNEQFF; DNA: TGCCCCCTAGCGGGGGGCTACAATGAGCAGTTCTTC
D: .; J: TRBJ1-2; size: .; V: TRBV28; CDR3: CASSFHSVGNYGYTF; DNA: TGTGCCAGCAGTTTTCATTCCGTGGGCAACTATGGCTACACCTTC
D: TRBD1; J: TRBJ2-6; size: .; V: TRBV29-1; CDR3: CSATMDRGFSGANVLTF; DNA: TGCAGCGCTACTATGGACAGGGGGTTCTCTGGGGCCAACGTCCTGACTTTC
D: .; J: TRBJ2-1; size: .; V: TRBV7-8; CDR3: CASSSNADNSYNEQFF; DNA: TGTGCCAGCAGCTCAAATGCAGACAACTCCTACAATGAGCAGTTCTTC
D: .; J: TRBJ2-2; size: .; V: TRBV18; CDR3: CASSRKRATLSNTGELFF; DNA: TGTGCCAGCTCACGAAAGCGGGCCACCTTATCGAACACCGGGGAGCTGTTTTTT
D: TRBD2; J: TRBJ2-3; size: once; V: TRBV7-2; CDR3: CASSLIGLAARTDTQYF; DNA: TGTGCCAGCAGCTTAATAGGACTAGCGGCCCGCACAGATACGCAGTATTTT
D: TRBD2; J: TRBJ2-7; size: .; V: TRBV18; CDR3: CASSPRRTPLAGENEQYF; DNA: TGTGCCAGCTCACCACGGCGTACTCCACTAGCGGGAGAAAACGAGCAGTACTTC
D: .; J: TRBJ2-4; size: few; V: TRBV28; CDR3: CASSMTGIAKNIQYF; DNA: TGTGCCAGCAGTATGACAGGTATAGCCAAAAACATTCAGTACTTC
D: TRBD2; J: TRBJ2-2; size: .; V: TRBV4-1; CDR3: CASTLERAGGTGELFF; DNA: TGCGCCAGCACCCTGGAGCGAGCGGGAGGTACCGGGGAGCTGTTTTTT
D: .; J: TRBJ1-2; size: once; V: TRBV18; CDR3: CASSPEMGPYGYTF; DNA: TGTGCCAGCTCACCCGAGATGGGGCCCTATGGCTACACCTTC
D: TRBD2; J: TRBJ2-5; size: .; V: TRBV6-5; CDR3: CASSVSGGRETQYF; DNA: TGTGCCAGCAGCGTTAGCGGGGGGAGGGAGACCCAGTACTTC
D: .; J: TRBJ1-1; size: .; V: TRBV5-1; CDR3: CASSFTRNTEAFF; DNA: TGCGCCAGCAGCTTCACACGGAACACTGAAGCTTTCTTT
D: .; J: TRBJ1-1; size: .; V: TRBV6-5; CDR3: CASSYQGEAFF; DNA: TGTGCCAGCAGTTACCAGGGTGAAGCTTTCTTT
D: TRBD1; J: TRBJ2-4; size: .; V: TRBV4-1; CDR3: CASSLSRDRLAKNIQYF; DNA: TGCGCCAGCAGCCTGTCCCGGGACAGGTTAGCCAAAAACATTCAGTACTTC
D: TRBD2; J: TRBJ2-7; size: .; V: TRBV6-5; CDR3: CASSSPGTSSYEQYF; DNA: TGTGCCAGCAGTTCTCCCGGGACTAGTAGCTACGAGCAGTACTTC
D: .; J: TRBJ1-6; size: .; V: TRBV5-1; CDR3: CASSLDRDNSPLHF; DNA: TGCGCCAGCAGCTTGGACAGGGATAATTCACCCCTCCACTTT
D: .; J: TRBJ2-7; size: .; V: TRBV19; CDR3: CASSMTASSYEQYF; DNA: TGTGCCAGTAGTATGACAGCCAGCTCCTACGAGCAGTACTTC